Below are 7 T cell receptor beta chains sequenced from a single sample in a study of T cells after yellow fever vaccination. Each CDR3 protein gets one entry after TCRdb re-called the 5' RACE reads with MiXCR. Altogether tens of thousands of distinct CDR3 sequences are present, approximately 7% being singletons, with the ten largest covering roughly 40%. The sequencing here drew on CD8+ T cells sorted from PBMCs, taken on the day of the first yellow fever vaccination. Receptors originate from a young man who received the YFV17D yellow fever vaccine.

The chain has TRBV9 and TRBJ2-1, with 12 bases aligning to TRBD2. CDR1 and CDR2 (germline): SGDLS, YYNGEE. V lost 0 bases to trimming and J lost 6 bases; unmatched junction nucleotides: 4. The CDR3 contains 16 residues. The CDR3 nucleotides are TGTGCCAGCAGCGTAGCTAGCGGGGGGGCCACCAATGAGCAGTTCTTC. Residues: CASSVASGGATNEQFF.

Points on this clonotype: The junction differs from germline at one of its ends, possibly a read error. This chain connects TRBV7-8 to TRBJ2-7; D is possibly TRBD1 (5 bases). CDR3 length: 14 residues. CDR1 is SGHVS, CDR2 FQNEAQ, per germline. The CDR3 protein is CASSQVGALYAQYF. CDR3 in DNA: TGTGCCAGCAGCCAGGTAGGGGCCCTCTACGCGCAGTACTTC.

This clonotype was picked up a small number of times. The V call is TRBV11-2, the J call TRBJ2-2; D may be TRBD1 (5 bases). V lost 4 bases and J lost 0, with 21 bases in between. CDR1 and CDR2 from the germline V gene are SGHAT and FQNNGV. The CDR3 runs to 19 residues. The CDR3 coding sequence is TGTGCCAGCAGCTCCGTAGTGGCTTGGACACGATCGAACACCGGGGAGCTGTTTTTT. Its translation is CASSSVVAWTRSNTGELFF.

This clonotype has a count of ten or more. The chain has TRBV4-3 and TRBJ2-3; 10 nucleotides line up with TRBD2. With 3 bases clipped from V and 3 bases from J, the junction kept 6 bases outside the gene matches. Germline lookup yields CDR1 LGHNA and CDR2 YSLEER. The CDR3 has 16 residues. The CDR3 loop reads CASSQERGGGTDTQYF. The CDR3 bases are TGCGCCAGCAGCCAGGAGCGGGGGGGAGGTACAGATACGCAGTATTTT.

This clonotype occurred many times. This chain connects TRBV6-5 to TRBJ2-2; 10 positions match TRBD1. The CDR3 runs 14 residues. The J segment lost 4 bases and the V segment lost 4 bases, leaving 0 bases of the junction unmatched. Germline-derived CDR1 and CDR2 are MNHEY and SVGAGI. This CDR3 reads CASSWTGGTGELFF. The CDR3 DNA reads TGTGCCAGCAGTTGGACAGGGGGCACCGGGGAGCTGTTTTTT.

This clonotype turned up a few times. The J gene is TRBJ2-2, the V gene TRBV24-1; D is perhaps TRBD1 (6 bases). This CDR3 contains 14 residues. From germline, CDR1 is KGHDR and CDR2 SFDVKD. Trimming took 7 bases from V and 3 from J, leaving 11 bases between them. Here the CDR3 reads CATRPDRYTGELFF. CDR3 in DNA: TGTGCCACCAGGCCGGACAGATACACCGGGGAGCTGTTTTTT.

This clonotype has a handful of counts. The V gene is TRBV4-2, the J gene TRBJ1-6, with a weak D call TRBD1 (5 bases). Trimming stripped 5 bases from V and 9 bases from J, with 20 bases between. The CDR3 length is 16 residues. From germline, CDR1 is LGHNA and CDR2 YNFKEQ. The CDR3 nucleotides read TGTGCCAGCAGCGAGGACCAGGGACCCTCCCCTTCACCCCTCCACTTT. Amino acids: CASSEDQGPSPSPLHF.